This TCR beta chain was sequenced for a study of blood T cells in healthy people across ages. The use of a sample-barcoded 5' primer and a J-beta primer mix characterized a second PCR of roughly 6 to 11 cycles. MiXCR, run by TCRdb on the 5' RACE reads, gives a single entry per CDR3 protein. The sample includes around 820,000 distinct CDR3 sequences, approximately 25% seen only once; the top ten take 3% to 4%. The CDR3 covers 15 residues. V lost 0 bases, J lost 6 bases, and 8 bases stayed unmatched. CDR1 and CDR2 (germline): MNHEY, SVGAGI. The sample also formed part of further work on T cells of mothers and their children.

Material for sequencing was blood. The chain employs TRBV6-5 and TRBJ2-7, with TRBD1 identical over 7 bases. The sequence was obtained from a boy aged 10-17 years in good health. The CDR3: CASSYSLQGEGEQYF. The DNA for the CDR3 is TGTGCCAGCAGTTACTCATTGCAGGGGGAAGGCGAGCAGTACTTC.